The rows below give T cell receptor beta chains drawn from one sample of a study of T cells in Graves' hyperthyroidism and ophthalmopathy. From the multiplex PCR reads, TCRdb called clonotypes with MiXCR, one entry per CDR3 protein. The sample comprises around 380,000 distinct CDR3 sequences, around an eighth of which are singletons, and around 20% rests with the top ten. Sequenced: blood. All receptors come from a man aged 30 to 39 with Graves' hyperthyroidism that later progressed to Graves' ophthalmopathy. The CDR3 runs from the conserved cysteine through the conserved F or W. The D gene is left open where the match is weak. Expanded clones are given a class, and other clones once, few, many or no size at all.

clone size,D gene,J gene,V gene,CDR3 protein,CDR3 DNA
NA,NA,TRBJ2-1,TRBV30,CAWFSWGRKVQFF,TGTGCCTGGTTCTCGTGGGGGCGGAAGGTGCAGTTCTTC
few,TRBD1,TRBJ1-2,TRBV10-3,CAISGRDRVDGYTF,TGTGCCATCAGTGGCCGGGACAGGGTCGATGGCTACACCTTC
NA,TRBD2,TRBJ2-7,TRBV6-2/TRBV6-3,CASTDGGGANDEQYF,TGTGCCAGCACAGACGGCGGGGGGGCTAATGACGAGCAGTACTTC
many,NA,TRBJ1-5,TRBV11-2,CASSLGAGLNQPQHF,TGTGCCAGCAGCTTAGGGGCAGGGTTGAATCAGCCCCAGCATTTT
many,NA,TRBJ2-2,TRBV27,CASSLSAGELFF,TGTGCCAGCAGTTTATCCGCCGGGGAGCTGTTTTTT
NA,TRBD1,TRBJ1-5,TRBV12-3/TRBV12-4,CASSLGQANQPQHF,TGTGCCAGCAGCCTTGGACAGGCCAATCAGCCCCAGCATTTT
few,NA,TRBJ2-5,TRBV12-3/TRBV12-4,CASSFFWGRGETQYF,TGTGCCAGCAGTTTTTTTTGGGGCAGGGGTGAGACCCAGTACTTC
many,NA,TRBJ1-3,TRBV5-6,CASSTQSSGNTIYF,TGTGCCAGCAGTACCCAGAGCTCTGGAAACACCATATATTTT
few,TRBD2,TRBJ2-3,TRBV12-3/TRBV12-4,CASSWGLAGGSTDTQYF,TGTGCCAGCAGTTGGGGACTAGCGGGGGGTAGCACAGATACGCAGTATTTT
few,NA,TRBJ2-5,TRBV20-1,CSARTSKGGGETQYF,TGCAGTGCTAGGACCTCAAAGGGAGGTGGAGAGACCCAGTACTTC
few,TRBD1,TRBJ1-3,TRBV6-5,CASSYDRDRVTSGNTIYF,TGTGCCAGCAGTTACGACAGGGACAGAGTTACCTCTGGAAACACCATATATTTT
many,NA,TRBJ1-3,TRBV12-3/TRBV12-4,CASSTRGNTIYF,TGTGCCAGCAGCACCAGGGGAAACACCATATATTTT
few,NA,TRBJ1-2,TRBV2,CASSWGNGYTF,TGTGCCAGCAGCTGGGGCAATGGCTACACCTTC
few,TRBD1,TRBJ2-7,TRBV7-9,CASSLVGNRGSYEQYF,TGTGCCAGCAGCTTAGTTGGGAACAGGGGGTCCTACGAGCAGTACTTC
few,NA,TRBJ2-1,TRBV7-2,CASSPQGREQFF,TGTGCCAGCAGCCCCCAGGGACGTGAGCAGTTCTTC
NA,NA,TRBJ2-1,TRBV4-1,CASSQAAGSKFF,TGCGCCAGCAGCCAAGCCGCAGGGTCGAAGTTCTTC
NA,NA,TRBJ2-1,TRBV27,CASSPYGSYNEQFF,TGTGCCAGCAGCCCCTATGGCTCCTACAATGAGCAGTTCTTC
many,NA,TRBJ1-6,TRBV2,CASSGGNWPLHF,TGTGCCAGCAGTGGAGGTAATTGGCCCCTCCACTTT
many,TRBD1,TRBJ1-6,TRBV28,CASSAAQGTYNSPLHF,TGTGCCAGCAGTGCGGCACAGGGGACCTATAATTCACCCCTCCACTTT
NA,NA,TRBJ1-6,TRBV19,CASSILQGAGSPLHF,TGTGCCAGTAGTATCCTACAGGGAGCAGGCTCACCCCTCCACTTT
many,NA,TRBJ2-5,TRBV28,CASREVQETQYF,TGTGCCAGCAGGGAGGTTCAAGAGACCCAGTACTTC
few,TRBD1,TRBJ2-3,TRBV7-9,CASDTGAYTDTQYF,TGTGCCAGCGACACAGGGGCTTACACAGATACGCAGTATTTT
NA,NA,TRBJ2-5,TRBV2,CASSEARTDYKETQYF,TGTGCCAGCAGTGAAGCAAGGACCGATTATAAAGAGACCCAGTACTTC
NA,TRBD1,TRBJ1-2,TRBV5-1,CASSVGTVSNYGYTF,TGCGCCAGCAGCGTCGGGACAGTTTCTAACTATGGCTACACCTTC
many,NA,TRBJ1-1,TRBV5-5,CASSHRDGNTEAFF,TGTGCCAGCAGCCACCGGGACGGAAACACTGAAGCTTTCTTT
few,TRBD2,TRBJ2-1,TRBV5-1,CASSIGAGDNEQFF,TGCGCCAGCAGCATTGGGGCGGGGGACAATGAGCAGTTCTTC
many,TRBD2,TRBJ2-5,TRBV24-1,CATSDLQIGLAGGETQYF,TGTGCCACCAGTGATTTGCAAATCGGCCTAGCGGGGGGCGAGACCCAGTACTTC
NA,NA,TRBJ1-1,TRBV10-3,CAISERKMNTEAFF,TGTGCCATCAGTGAAAGGAAGATGAACACTGAAGCTTTCTTT
NA,TRBD1,TRBJ1-3,TRBV4-1,CASSQDRLVDRGNTIYF,TGCGCCAGCAGCCAAGATCGTTTGGTGGACAGGGGAAACACCATATATTTT
NA,NA,TRBJ2-7,TRBV5-8,CASSSDILSSYEQYF,TGTGCCAGCAGTTCGGACATTTTGAGCTCCTACGAGCAGTACTTC
many,NA,TRBJ2-1,TRBV20-1,CSARADFRDEQFF,TGCAGTGCTAGAGCTGATTTTCGCGATGAGCAGTTCTTC
few,NA,TRBJ1-3,TRBV7-8,CAIGSGSGSGNTIYF,TGTGCCATCGGATCCGGGTCGGGCTCTGGAAACACCATATATTTT
few,TRBD1,TRBJ2-7,TRBV7-2,CASSLYPGGNYEQYF,TGTGCCAGCAGCTTATACCCAGGGGGCAACTACGAGCAGTACTTC
many,NA,TRBJ2-7,TRBV2,CASTAYYYEQYF,TGTGCCAGCACTGCCTACTACTACGAGCAGTACTTC
NA,NA,TRBJ1-5,TRBV4-1,CASSQNRVDQPQHF,TGCGCCAGCAGCCAAAACAGGGTCGATCAGCCCCAGCATTTT
many,NA,TRBJ1-3,TRBV7-2,CASSLVGAGLSGNTIYF,TGTGCCAGCAGCTTAGTAGGGGCGGGGCTCTCTGGAAACACCATATATTTT
NA,NA,TRBJ2-3,TRBV6-1,CASTVTGGNSAQYF,TGTGCCAGCACCGTGACAGGAGGGAATAGTGCGCAGTATTTT
few,NA,TRBJ2-3,TRBV9,CASTRGQVSTDTQYF,TGTGCCAGCACCCGGGGGCAGGTCAGCACAGATACGCAGTATTTT
few,TRBD2,TRBJ2-1,TRBV27,CATTSGGTYNEQFF,TGTGCCACCACTAGCGGGGGGACGTACAATGAGCAGTTCTTC
few,TRBD1,TRBJ2-2,TRBV30,CAWRSPGTGRPGELFF,TGTGCCTGGAGAAGTCCCGGGACAGGGCGTCCCGGGGAGCTGTTTTTT
many,TRBD2,TRBJ2-1,TRBV20-1,CSARDLKTGGLYNEQFF,TGCAGTGCTAGAGATCTGAAGACGGGGGGACTCTACAATGAGCAGTTCTTC
many,NA,TRBJ2-1,TRBV20-1,CSASGAYNEQFF,TGCAGTGCAAGTGGCGCCTACAATGAGCAGTTCTTC
many,NA,TRBJ2-2,TRBV24-1,CATSDEMGTGELFF,TGTGCCACCAGTGATGAGATGGGCACCGGGGAGCTGTTTTTT
NA,NA,TRBJ2-1,TRBV12-3/TRBV12-4,CASSLDPRINEQFF,TGTGCCAGCAGTTTAGATCCAAGGATTAATGAGCAGTTCTTC
few,TRBD1,TRBJ2-3,TRBV27,CASTTAEGVTGGGTDTQYF,TGTGCCAGCACCACCGCCGAGGGAGTCACAGGGGGCGGGACAGATACGCAGTATTTT